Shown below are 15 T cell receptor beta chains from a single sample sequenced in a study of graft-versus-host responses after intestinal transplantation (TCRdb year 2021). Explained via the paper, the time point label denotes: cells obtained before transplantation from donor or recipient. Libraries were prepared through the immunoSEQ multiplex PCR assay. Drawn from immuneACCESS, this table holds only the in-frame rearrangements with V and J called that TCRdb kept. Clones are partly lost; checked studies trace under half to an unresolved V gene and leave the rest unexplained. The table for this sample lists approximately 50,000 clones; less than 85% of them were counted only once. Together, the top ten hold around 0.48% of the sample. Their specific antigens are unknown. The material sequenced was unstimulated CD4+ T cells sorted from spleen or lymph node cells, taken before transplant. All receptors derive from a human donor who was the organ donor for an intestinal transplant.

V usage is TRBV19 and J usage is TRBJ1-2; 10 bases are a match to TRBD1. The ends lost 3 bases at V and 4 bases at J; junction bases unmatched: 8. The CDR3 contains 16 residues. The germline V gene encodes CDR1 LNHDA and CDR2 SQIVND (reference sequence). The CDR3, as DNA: TGTGCCAGTAGTATTAGTGGGACAGGGGCTTTCTATGGCTACACCTTC. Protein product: CASSISGTGAFYGYTF. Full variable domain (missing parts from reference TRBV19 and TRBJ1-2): DGGITQSPKYLFRKEGQNVTLSCEQNLNHDAMYWYRQDPGQGLRLIYYSQIVNDFQKGDIAEGYSVSREKKESFPLTVTSAQKNPTAFYLCASSISGTGAFYGYTFGSGTRLTVV.

This chain's CDR3 is CASSPVGLGEQYF. The CDR3 DNA sequence: TGTGCCAGCTCACCAGTCGGGCTCGGCGAGCAGTACTTC. J is TRBJ2-7 and V is TRBV18; no definite D call. This CDR3 spans 13 amino acids. Per germline, CDR1 KGHSH and CDR2 LQKENI. V was clipped by 2 bases and J by 6 bases, with 11 bases between them.

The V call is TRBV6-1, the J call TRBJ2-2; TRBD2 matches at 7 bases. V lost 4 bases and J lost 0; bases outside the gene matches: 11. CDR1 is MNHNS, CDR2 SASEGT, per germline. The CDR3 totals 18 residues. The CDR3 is CASSVRLAVEPNTGELFF. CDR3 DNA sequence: TGTGCCAGCAGTGTGAGGCTAGCGGTGGAACCGAACACCGGGGAGCTGTTTTTT.

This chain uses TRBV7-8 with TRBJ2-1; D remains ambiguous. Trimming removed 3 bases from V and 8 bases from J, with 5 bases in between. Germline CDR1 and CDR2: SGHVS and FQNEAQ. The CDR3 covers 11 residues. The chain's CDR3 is CASSFSYEQFF. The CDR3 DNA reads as TGTGCCAGCAGCTTTTCGTATGAGCAGTTCTTC.

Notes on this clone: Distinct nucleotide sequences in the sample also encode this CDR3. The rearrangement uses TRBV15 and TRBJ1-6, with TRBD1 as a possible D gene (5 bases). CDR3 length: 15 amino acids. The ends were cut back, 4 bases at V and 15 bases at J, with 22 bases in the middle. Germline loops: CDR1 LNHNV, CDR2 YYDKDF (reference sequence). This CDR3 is CATSTKAIGTHILHF. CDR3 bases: TGTGCCACCAGCACCAAGGCGATCGGGACCCATATCCTCCACTTT.

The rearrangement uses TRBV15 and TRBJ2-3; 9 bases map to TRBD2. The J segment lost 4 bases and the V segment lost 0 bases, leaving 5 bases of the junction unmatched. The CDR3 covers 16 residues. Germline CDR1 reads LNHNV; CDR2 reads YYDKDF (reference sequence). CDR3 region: CATSRDILAGSDTQYF. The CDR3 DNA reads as TGTGCCACCAGCAGAGATATCCTAGCGGGGTCAGATACGCAGTATTTT.

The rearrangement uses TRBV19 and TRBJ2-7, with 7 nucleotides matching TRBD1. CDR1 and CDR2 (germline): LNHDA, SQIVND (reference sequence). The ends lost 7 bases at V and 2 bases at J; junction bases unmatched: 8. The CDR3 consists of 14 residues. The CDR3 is CASTQNRGAYEQYF. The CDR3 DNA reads TGTGCCAGTACCCAAAACAGGGGAGCCTACGAGCAGTACTTC.

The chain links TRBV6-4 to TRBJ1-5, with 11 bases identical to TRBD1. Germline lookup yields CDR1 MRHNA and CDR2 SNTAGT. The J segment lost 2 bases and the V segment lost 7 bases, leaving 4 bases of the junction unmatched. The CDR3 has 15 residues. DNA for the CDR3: TGTGCCAGCATCGGACAGGGGGCTGGCAATCAGCCCCAGCATTTT. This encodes CASIGQGAGNQPQHF.

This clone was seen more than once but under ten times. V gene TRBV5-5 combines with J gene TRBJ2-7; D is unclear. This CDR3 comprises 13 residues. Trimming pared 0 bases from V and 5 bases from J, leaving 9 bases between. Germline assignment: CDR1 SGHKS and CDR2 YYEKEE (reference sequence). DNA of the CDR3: TGTGCCAGCAGCTTGGGCGCTTTTAACGAGCAGTACTTC. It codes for CASSLGAFNEQYF.

The CDR3 sequence is CASSPAQGYYGYTF. In nucleotides, the CDR3 is TGCGCCAGCAGCCCAGCACAGGGGTACTATGGCTACACCTTC. The rearrangement uses TRBV5-1 and TRBJ1-2, with 7 nucleotides matching TRBD1. V lost 4 bases, J lost 3 bases, and 6 bases stayed unmatched. The CDR3 is 14 residues long. The V gene's germline CDR1 is SGHRS and CDR2 YFSETQ.

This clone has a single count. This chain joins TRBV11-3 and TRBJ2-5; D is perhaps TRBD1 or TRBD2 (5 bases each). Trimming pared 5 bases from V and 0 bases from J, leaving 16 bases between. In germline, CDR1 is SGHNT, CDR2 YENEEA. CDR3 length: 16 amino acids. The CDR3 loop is CASSPRRADNQETQYF. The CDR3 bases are TGTGCCAGCAGCCCTCGACGAGCGGACAACCAAGAGACCCAGTACTTC.

In DNA form, the CDR3 reads TGTGCCTGGAGGACCGGGACAGGGAACAATTCACCCCTCCACTTT. Its protein product is CAWRTGTGNNSPLHF. The chain couples TRBV30 to TRBJ1-6, with 9 nucleotides matching TRBD1. Germline-derived CDR1 and CDR2 are GTSNPN and SVGIG (reference sequence). V was clipped by 3 bases and J by 7 bases; unmatched bases: 7. The CDR3 contains 15 residues.

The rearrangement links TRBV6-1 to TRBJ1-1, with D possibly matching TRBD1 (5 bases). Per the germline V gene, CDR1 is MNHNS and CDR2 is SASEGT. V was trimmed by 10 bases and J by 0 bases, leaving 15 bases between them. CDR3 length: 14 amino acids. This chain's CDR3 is CATLWMTVNTEAFF. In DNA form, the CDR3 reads TGTGCCACCCTCTGGATGACAGTGAACACTGAAGCTTTCTTT.

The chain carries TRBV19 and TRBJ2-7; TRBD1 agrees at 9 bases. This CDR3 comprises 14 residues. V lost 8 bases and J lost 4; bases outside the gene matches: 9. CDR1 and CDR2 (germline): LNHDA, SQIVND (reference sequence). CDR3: CASSQTGGVYEQYF. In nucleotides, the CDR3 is TGTGCCAGTTCCCAGACAGGGGGAGTGTACGAGCAGTACTTC.

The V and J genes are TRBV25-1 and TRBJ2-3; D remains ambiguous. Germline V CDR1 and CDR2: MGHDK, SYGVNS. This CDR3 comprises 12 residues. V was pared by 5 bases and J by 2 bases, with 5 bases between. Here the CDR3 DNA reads TGTGCCAGCAGTCCCGACACAGATACGCAGTATTTT. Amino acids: CASSPDTDTQYF.